The present T cell receptor (beta chain) was sequenced within a study of T-cell memory formation after mild COVID-19. Study details: The study found TCR clusters largely donor specific. Study outcomes and limitations: Clones shrinking between day 15 and 85 showed a balanced CD4/CD8 split, and those that grew later tilted toward CD4+.

Constant-segment primers and 5'RACE yielded cDNA libraries for TCR alpha and TCR beta, each carrying sample barcodes and UMIs. One entry per CDR3 protein, called by TCRdb with MiXCR from the 5' RACE reads. The sample contains 350,000 or so distinct CDR3 sequences, 20% to 25% of which appear only once. To note about this clonotype: What it recognizes is unknown. At one end, the junction sequence differs from germline, possibly due to a read error.

The sequencing sample was made of PBMCs or a T cell subset sorted from them (not recorded which). The clonotype was recovered from a man between 18 and 29 years old who had mild COVID-19 (a few samples of this study predate the infection). Cell type and time point are not known.

CDR3 sequence: CARSDRRGGNEQFF. The CDR3 region has the DNA TGTGCCAGAAGTGACCGGAGGGGCGGGAATGAGCAGTTCTTC. The V and J genes are TRBV6-4 and TRBJ2-1; D is possibly TRBD2 (6 bases). Per the germline V gene, CDR1 is MRHNA and CDR2 is SNTAGT. This CDR3 is 14 amino acids long.